Each of the 26 T cell receptor beta chains below was sequenced from the same sample in a study of T-cell reconstitution after alpha-beta-depleted transplantation in children (dated by TCRdb to the mid-2010s). The library was made by PCR. Sequencing instrument: Illumina HiSeq 2500. To normalize quantification of the TCRbeta repertoire, the TCR libraries were built with molecular barcoding that relied on unique molecular identifiers. Using fastp trimming at Q25 and MiXCR clonotype assembly, TCRdb reanalyzed the public sequencing data and kept in-frame beta chains. Duplicate CDR3 protein sequences are folded into a single record with the most common DNA and genes. Within this sample are some 840,000 distinct CDR3 sequences, with roughly 15% of them counted one time only. The ten largest make up around 4.5% of the sample. The treatment or condition label, as the study defines it: allogeneic hematopoietic cell transplantation with graft depleted of TCRalphabeta T cells and CD19 B cells.

The sequenced sample was PBMCs, mostly from graft donor cells, obtained 360 days after TCRalphabeta/CD19-depleted stem cell transplant. These receptor sequences come from a male patient aged 10-17 years who had a stem cell transplant for acute lymphoblastic leukemia, so the T cells may come from the graft donor.

The chain recombines TRBV4-1 with TRBJ1-2, with 12 positions matching TRBD1. The ends lost 2 bases at V and 2 bases at J; junction bases unmatched: 15. This CDR3 is 20 amino acids long. CDR1 is MGHRA, CDR2 YSYEKL, per germline. CDR3 residues: CASSQSPYPGQGAVNYGYTF. In DNA, the CDR3 is TGCGCCAGCAGCCAATCCCCCTACCCGGGACAGGGGGCGGTAAACTATGGCTACACCTTC.

This clonotype was counted only a few times. The gene calls are TRBV18 and TRBJ2-1, with D hard to call. The germline gives CDR1 KGHSH, CDR2 LQKENI. Trimming removed 5 bases at V and 0 bases at J, with 14 bases between. The CDR3 contains 16 residues. DNA for the CDR3: TGTGCCAGCTCATTAGGACCCGCGAGCTCCTACAATGAGCAGTTCTTC. It specifies CASSLGPASSYNEQFF.

This clonotype has just a few counts. The chain joins TRBV5-8 to TRBJ1-4; D perhaps matches TRBD1 (5 bases). Trimming pared 0 bases from V and 8 bases from J, leaving 11 bases between. The CDR3 spans 14 residues. The germline gives CDR1 SGHTS, CDR2 YDEGEE. CDR3 in DNA: TGTGCCAGCAGCTTGGGGGACCTACAGGAAAAACTGTTTTTT. Translating gives CASSLGDLQEKLFF.

The V gene is TRBV20-1, the J gene TRBJ2-2; D gene uncertain. CDR3 length equals 12 residues. Trimming removed 5 bases at V and 6 bases at J, with 10 bases between. CDR1 and CDR2 from the germline V gene are DFQATT and SNEGSKA (reference sequence). The CDR3 region is CSARKGSGELFF. CDR3 DNA: TGCAGTGCTCGAAAGGGATCCGGGGAGCTGTTTTTT.

V and J are TRBV7-3 and TRBJ2-1, with D possibly TRBD2 on 5 matching bases. The CDR3 loop spans 17 amino acids. V shed 4 bases and J shed 0 bases, with 16 bases lying between them. The germline V gene encodes CDR1 SGHTA and CDR2 FQGTGA. CDR3: CASSYRPGTSSYNEQFF. DNA for the CDR3: TGTGCCAGCAGCTATAGACCGGGAACGAGCTCCTACAATGAGCAGTTCTTC.

Comment on this clonotype: The final CDR3 position lacks the conserved phenylalanine or tryptophan, pointing to a likely read error. The chain is built from TRBV29-1 and TRBJ2-2; 8 bases fit TRBD1. From germline, CDR1 is SQVTM and CDR2 ANQGSEA. V shed 7 bases, J shed 0 bases, and the junction held 1 base outside the gene matches. The CDR3 length is 13 residues. The CDR3 nucleotides read TGCAGCGCGGACAGGGCGAACACCGGGGAGCTGTTTCTT. Amino acid sequence: CSADRANTGELFL.

This clonotype was recorded many times. The chain combines TRBV18 with TRBJ2-7, with D maybe TRBD2 (6 bases). The CDR3 is made up of 14 amino acids. Germline V gene sequence: CDR1 KGHSH, CDR2 LQKENI. The V gene lost 4 bases and the J gene lost 2 bases, with 12 bases spanning the gap. CDR3 sequence: CASSLRAGTYEQYF. The CDR3 DNA follows: TGTGCCAGCTCACTGCGCGCGGGAACCTACGAGCAGTACTTC.

The CDR3 nucleotides are TGTGCCAGCAGACCTAAGGAACGCTACGAGCAGTACTTC. This encodes CASRPKERYEQYF. The chain links TRBV7-9 to TRBJ2-7, with no clear D. Trimming removed 6 bases from V and 3 bases from J, with 12 bases in between. The CDR3 totals 13 residues. The V gene's germline CDR1 is SEHNR and CDR2 FQNEAQ (reference sequence).

The chain is built from TRBV14 and TRBJ2-5, with D possibly TRBD2 on 5 matching bases. Germline CDR1 SGHDN, CDR2 FVKESK. CDR3 length: 12 residues. V lost 7 bases to trimming and J lost 7 bases, with 13 bases between them. This chain's CDR3 is CASTGSGGTQYF. CDR3 bases: TGTGCCAGCACCGGGTCCGGAGGGACCCAGTACTTC.

The chain recombines TRBV12-5 with TRBJ1-6, with D unresolved. The CDR3 totals 14 residues. V shed 0 bases and J shed 14 bases, with 14 bases lying between them. Germline V lookup: CDR1 LGHNT, CDR2 FRNRAP. In nucleotides, the CDR3 is TGTGCTAGTGGTTTGGTACCCCTCTTTCCAGCCCTCCACTTT. Amino acids: CASGLVPLFPALHF.

This chain uses TRBV20-1 with TRBJ2-5; D could derive from TRBD1 or TRBD2 (5 bases each). The CDR3 loop spans 13 amino acids. Germline V CDR1 and CDR2: DFQATT, SNEGSKA (reference sequence). The V gene lost 6 bases and the J gene lost 1 base, with 12 bases spanning the gap. CDR3: CSARKGPQETQYF. The CDR3 DNA follows: TGCAGTGCGCGTAAGGGACCCCAAGAGACCCAGTACTTC.

This clonotype came up once. This chain links TRBV12-3 or TRBV12-4 with TRBJ2-5; tentatively, D is TRBD1 (6 bases). The V and J ends lost 3 bases and 4 bases respectively, with 21 bases between them. The CDR3 sequence is 17 residues long. CDR3 protein: CASSLGDPGVSSETQYF. CDR3 nucleotides: TGTGCCAGCAGTTTGGGGGACCCAGGGGTTTCCTCAGAGACCCAGTACTTC.

This clonotype was observed many times. The chain carries TRBV4-2 and TRBJ2-5; TRBD1 aligns across 9 bases. With 4 bases clipped from V and 2 bases from J, the junction kept 8 bases outside the gene matches. The CDR3 is 16 residues long. From germline, CDR1 is LGHNA and CDR2 YNFKEQ. CDR3 nucleotides: TGTGCCAGCAGCCTCCCCGGGACAGGGAAACAAGAGACCCAGTACTTC. Translation: CASSLPGTGKQETQYF.

This clonotype was seen at least ten times. The J gene is TRBJ2-7, the V gene TRBV5-1; 7 bases map to TRBD1. Germline V gene data show CDR1 as SGHRS and CDR2 as YFSETQ. The CDR3 covers 14 residues. Trimming took 2 bases from V and 5 from J; bases not matched to a gene: 7. This CDR3 reads CASSLEGASDEQYF. DNA of the CDR3: TGCGCCAGCAGCTTAGAGGGGGCTTCCGACGAGCAGTACTTC.

This clonotype was detected only a few times. The CDR3 DNA reads TGCGCCAGCGCACCGCCCGGGACTAGCGGGATTATCTACGAGCAGTACTTC. Its protein product is CASAPPGTSGIIYEQYF. The J gene is TRBJ2-7, the V gene TRBV5-1; 13 bases align to TRBD2. The germline CDR1 and CDR2 sequences are SGHRS and YFSETQ. This CDR3 has 17 residues. V lost 7 bases and J lost 3; bases outside the gene matches: 13.

This clonotype was seen a few times. J is TRBJ2-5 and V is TRBV12-3 or TRBV12-4, with D perhaps given as TRBD1 or TRBD2 (5 bases each). The CDR3 covers 20 residues. The V and J ends lost 2 bases and 2 bases respectively, with 27 bases between them. Here the CDR3 DNA reads TGTGCCAGCAGTTTATCCGTCAGGGTCAAGATTGGGGACCCACAAGAGACCCAGTACTTC. Its translation: CASSLSVRVKIGDPQETQYF.

The sample holds a few counts of this clonotype. This chain uses TRBV4-1 with TRBJ2-5; D not resolved. Germline values: CDR1 MGHRA, CDR2 YSYEKL. This CDR3 is built from 14 residues. Trimming cost V 1 base and J 5 bases, with 11 bases left between them. Here the CDR3 DNA reads TGCGCCAGCAGCCAAGTGCATGTTGTGGAGACCCAGTACTTC. It translates to CASSQVHVVETQYF.

This clonotype has a count of ten or more. The CDR3 DNA reads TGCAGCGTCGCTCGGCGGGACGTTGGCTACGAGCAGTACTTC. Amino acids: CSVARRDVGYEQYF. The V gene is TRBV29-1, the J gene TRBJ2-7; D possibly corresponds to TRBD2 (6 bases). From germline, CDR1 is SQVTM and CDR2 ANQGSEA. The CDR3 covers 14 residues. V lost 6 bases, J lost 3 bases, and 18 bases lay in between.

This clonotype was found a few times. The chain links TRBV5-1 to TRBJ2-2; TRBD2 agrees at 8 bases. V shed 6 bases and J 4 bases; nucleotides not matched to a gene: 11. Germline CDR1 is SGHRS and CDR2 is YFSETQ. The CDR3 contains 16 residues. CDR3 coding DNA: TGCGCCAGCACCCGCGGGGTAGCGGGATCCACCGGGGAGCTGTTTTTT. Its translation: CASTRGVAGSTGELFF.

The V and J genes are TRBV7-8 and TRBJ2-7, with 7 bases matching TRBD2. Germline V gene lookup returns CDR1 SGHVS and CDR2 FQNEAQ. V lost 5 bases and J lost 4; bases outside the gene matches: 8. The CDR3 runs 14 residues. The DNA of the CDR3 is TGTGCCAGCAGCCCTAGGACTAGAGCGTACGAGCAGTACTTC. It specifies CASSPRTRAYEQYF.

Here the CDR3 reads CASSQTGRDQPQHF. The CDR3 DNA follows: TGTGCCAGCAGCCAGACAGGGAGGGATCAGCCCCAGCATTTT. The chain recombines TRBV7-9 with TRBJ1-5; 7 positions agree with TRBD1. CDR1 SEHNR and CDR2 FQNEAQ come from the germline V gene (reference sequence). The CDR3 extends over 14 amino acids. Trimming at V came to 5 bases and at J to 5 bases, leaving 6 bases not matched to a gene.

J is TRBJ2-5 and V is TRBV15, with 8 bases matching TRBD2. Germline V gives CDR1 LNHNV, CDR2 YYDKDF (reference sequence). This CDR3 spans 14 amino acids. Trimming removed 2 bases from V and 4 bases from J; junction bases left unmatched: 3. CDR3 in amino acids: CATSRRREGETQYF. The CDR3 DNA is TGTGCCACCAGCAGACGACGGGAGGGAGAGACCCAGTACTTC.

This clonotype was found a few times. V usage is TRBV11-2 and J usage is TRBJ2-2, with 9 positions matching TRBD2. V trimming: 2 bases; J trimming: 4 bases; junction bases outside the gene matches: 5. Germline V gene sequence: CDR1 SGHAT, CDR2 FQNNGV. There are 16 residues in the CDR3. This CDR3 reads CASSLLLAGTTGELFF. The CDR3 DNA is TGTGCCAGCAGCTTACTACTAGCGGGTACCACCGGGGAGCTGTTTTTT.

The gene calls are TRBV5-5 and TRBJ2-1; D call uncertain. Trimming left V 5 bases short and J 5 bases short, with 14 bases between. This CDR3 has 14 amino acids. The germline gives CDR1 SGHKS, CDR2 YYEKEE (reference sequence). CDR3 coding DNA: TGTGCCAGCAGTCGTTCCGCAACCGACAATGAGCAGTTCTTC. Translated: CASSRSATDNEQFF.

The rearrangement joins TRBV5-1 to TRBJ2-1; 8 bases map to TRBD1. The V gene end was trimmed by 2 bases and the J gene end by 5 bases; junction bases not matched to a gene: 12. This CDR3 has 17 residues. Looked up from germline, CDR1 is SGHRS and CDR2 is YFSETQ. The CDR3 DNA sequence: TGCGCCAGCAGCTTCGGTTGGGGGACAGGTCTTGACAATGAGCAGTTCTTC. It encodes CASSFGWGTGLDNEQFF. Full variable domain (rest looked up from reference TRBV5-1 and TRBJ2-1): KAGVTQTPRYLIKTRGQQVTLSCSPISGHRSVSWYQQTPGQGLQFLFEYFSETQRNKGNFPGRFSGRQFSNSRSEMNVSTLELGDSALYLCASSFGWGTGLDNEQFFGPGTRLTVL.

This clonotype was seen only once. The chain recombines TRBV5-1 with TRBJ2-7, with D possibly TRBD2 on 5 matching bases. CDR3 length: 14 residues. V was cut by 2 bases and J by 2 bases, with 11 bases left in between. Germline V gives CDR1 SGHRS, CDR2 YFSETQ. The CDR3 bases are TGCGCCAGCAGCTTACTGGGGAGTCCCTACGAGCAGTACTTC. It specifies CASSLLGSPYEQYF.